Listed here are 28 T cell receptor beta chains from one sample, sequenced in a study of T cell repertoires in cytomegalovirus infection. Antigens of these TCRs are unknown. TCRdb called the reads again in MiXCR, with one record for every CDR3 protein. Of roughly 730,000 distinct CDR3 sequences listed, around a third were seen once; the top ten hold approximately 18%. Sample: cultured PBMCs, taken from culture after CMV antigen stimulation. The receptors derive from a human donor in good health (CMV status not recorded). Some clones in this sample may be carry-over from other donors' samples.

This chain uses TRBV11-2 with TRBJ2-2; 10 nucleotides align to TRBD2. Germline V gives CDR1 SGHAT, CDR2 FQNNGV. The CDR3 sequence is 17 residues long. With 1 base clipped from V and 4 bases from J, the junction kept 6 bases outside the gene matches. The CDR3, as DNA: TGTGCCAGCAGCTTAGCCGTAGCGGGGGGTACCACCGGGGAGCTGTTTTTT. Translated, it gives CASSLAVAGGTTGELFF.

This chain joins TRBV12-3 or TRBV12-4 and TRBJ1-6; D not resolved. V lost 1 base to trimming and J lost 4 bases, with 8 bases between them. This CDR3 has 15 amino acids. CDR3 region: CASSLDITYNSPLHF. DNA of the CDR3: TGTGCCAGCAGTTTAGATATTACTTATAATTCACCCCTCCACTTT.

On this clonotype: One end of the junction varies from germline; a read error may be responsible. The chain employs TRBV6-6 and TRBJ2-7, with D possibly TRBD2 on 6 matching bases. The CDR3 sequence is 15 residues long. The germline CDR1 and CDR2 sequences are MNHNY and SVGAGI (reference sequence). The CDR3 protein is CASSYSRGRGYEQSF. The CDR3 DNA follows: TGTGCCAGCAGTTACTCAAGAGGACGGGGGTACGAGCAGTCCTTC.

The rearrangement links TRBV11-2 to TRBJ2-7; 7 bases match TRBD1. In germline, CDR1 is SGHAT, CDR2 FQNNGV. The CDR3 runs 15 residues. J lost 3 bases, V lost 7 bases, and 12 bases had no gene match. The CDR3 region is CASTPYRTGFYEQYF. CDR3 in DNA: TGTGCCAGCACCCCATACAGGACAGGATTCTACGAGCAGTACTTC.

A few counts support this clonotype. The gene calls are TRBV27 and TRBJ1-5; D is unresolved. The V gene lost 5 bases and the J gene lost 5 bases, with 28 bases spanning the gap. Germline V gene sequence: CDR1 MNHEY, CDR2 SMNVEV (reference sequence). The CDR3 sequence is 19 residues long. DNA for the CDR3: TGTGCCAGCAGTCCCGGTGCCGCCCCATTACTCGTGCGGGATCAGCCCCAGCATTTT. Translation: CASSPGAAPLLVRDQPQHF.

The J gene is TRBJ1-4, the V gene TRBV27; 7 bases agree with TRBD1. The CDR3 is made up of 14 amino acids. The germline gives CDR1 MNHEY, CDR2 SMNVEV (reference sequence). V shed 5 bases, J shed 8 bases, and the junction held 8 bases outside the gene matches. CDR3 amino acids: CASSPRQGREKLFF. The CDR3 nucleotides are TGTGCCAGCAGTCCTCGACAGGGTAGGGAAAAACTGTTTTTT.

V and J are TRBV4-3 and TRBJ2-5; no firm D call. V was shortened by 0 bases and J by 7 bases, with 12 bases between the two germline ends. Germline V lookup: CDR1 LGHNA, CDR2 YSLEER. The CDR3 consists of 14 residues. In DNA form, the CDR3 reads TGCGCCAGCAGCCAAGATCTCGCTCGTGGGACCCAGTACTTC. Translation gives CASSQDLARGTQYF.

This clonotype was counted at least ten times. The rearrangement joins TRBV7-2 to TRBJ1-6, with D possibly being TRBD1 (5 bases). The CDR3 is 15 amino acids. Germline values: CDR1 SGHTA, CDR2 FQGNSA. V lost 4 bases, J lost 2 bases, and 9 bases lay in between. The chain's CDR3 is CASSSQGPYNSPLHF. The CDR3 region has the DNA TGTGCCAGCAGCTCTCAGGGTCCCTATAATTCACCCCTCCACTTT. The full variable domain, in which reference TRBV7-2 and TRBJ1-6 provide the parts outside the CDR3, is GAGVSQSPSNKVTEKGKDVELRCDPISGHTALYWYRQSLGQGLEFLIYFQGNSAPDKSGLPSDRFSAERTGGSVSTLTIQRTQQEDSAVYLCASSSQGPYNSPLHFGNGTRLTVT.

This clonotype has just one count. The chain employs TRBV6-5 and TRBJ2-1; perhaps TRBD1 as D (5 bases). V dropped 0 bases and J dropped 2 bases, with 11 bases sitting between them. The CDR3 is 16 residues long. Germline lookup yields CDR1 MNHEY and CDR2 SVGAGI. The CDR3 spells CASSYSGQLTYNEQFF. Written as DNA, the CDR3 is TGTGCCAGCAGTTACTCGGGGCAACTAACCTACAATGAGCAGTTCTTC.

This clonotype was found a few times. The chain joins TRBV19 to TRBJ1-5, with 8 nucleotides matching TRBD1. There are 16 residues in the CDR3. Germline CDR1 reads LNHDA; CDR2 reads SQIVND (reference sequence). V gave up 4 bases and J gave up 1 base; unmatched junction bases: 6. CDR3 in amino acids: CASSRGAGGSNQPQHF. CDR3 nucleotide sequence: TGTGCCAGTAGTAGGGGGGCAGGGGGCAGCAATCAGCCCCAGCATTTT.

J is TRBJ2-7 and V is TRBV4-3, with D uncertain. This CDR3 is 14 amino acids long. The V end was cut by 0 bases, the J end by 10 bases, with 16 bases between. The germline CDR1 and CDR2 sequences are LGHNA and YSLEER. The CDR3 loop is CASSQELVKGQQYF. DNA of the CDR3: TGCGCCAGCAGCCAAGAACTGGTAAAGGGCCAACAGTACTTC.

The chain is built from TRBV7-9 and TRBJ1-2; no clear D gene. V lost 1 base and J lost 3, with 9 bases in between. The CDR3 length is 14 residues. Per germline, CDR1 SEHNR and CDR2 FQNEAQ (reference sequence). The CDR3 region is CASSLDSSYYGYTF. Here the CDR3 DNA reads TGTGCCAGCAGCTTAGACAGTAGTTACTATGGCTACACCTTC. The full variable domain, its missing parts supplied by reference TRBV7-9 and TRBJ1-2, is DTGVSQNPRHKITKRGQNVTFRCDPISEHNRLYWYRQTLGQGPEFLTYFQNEAQLEKSRLLSDRFSAERPKGSFSTLEIQRTEQGDSAMYLCASSLDSSYYGYTFGSGTRLTVV.

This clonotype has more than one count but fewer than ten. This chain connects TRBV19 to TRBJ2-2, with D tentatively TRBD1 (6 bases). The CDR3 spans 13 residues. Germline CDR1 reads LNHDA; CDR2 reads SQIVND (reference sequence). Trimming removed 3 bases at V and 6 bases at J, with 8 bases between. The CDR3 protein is CASSIEGAGELFF. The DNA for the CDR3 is TGTGCCAGTAGTATTGAGGGGGCCGGGGAGCTGTTTTTT.

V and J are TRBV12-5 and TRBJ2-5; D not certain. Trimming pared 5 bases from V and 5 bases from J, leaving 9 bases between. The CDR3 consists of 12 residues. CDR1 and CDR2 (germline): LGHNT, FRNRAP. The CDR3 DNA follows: TGTGCTAGTGGTCCGACCCGGGAGACCCAGTACTTC. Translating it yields CASGPTRETQYF.

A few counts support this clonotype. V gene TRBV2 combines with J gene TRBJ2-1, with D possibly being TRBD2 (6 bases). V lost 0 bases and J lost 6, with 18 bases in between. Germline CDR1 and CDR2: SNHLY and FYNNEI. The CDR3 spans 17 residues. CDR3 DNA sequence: TGTGCCAGCAGTGAAGCAGGCGCTAGCGCCCTATTCAATGAGCAGTTCTTC. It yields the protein CASSEAGASALFNEQFF.

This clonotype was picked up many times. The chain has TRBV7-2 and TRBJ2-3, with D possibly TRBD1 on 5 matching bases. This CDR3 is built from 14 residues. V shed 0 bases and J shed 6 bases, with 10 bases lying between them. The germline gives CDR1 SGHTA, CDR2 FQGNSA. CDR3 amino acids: CASSLAYGADTQYF. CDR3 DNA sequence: TGTGCCAGCAGCTTAGCGTATGGGGCGGATACGCAGTATTTT.

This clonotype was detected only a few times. This CDR3 is CASSLFQGSNSPLHF. The CDR3 DNA is TGTGCCAGCAGTTTATTTCAGGGAAGCAATTCACCCCTCCACTTT. V is TRBV27 and J is TRBJ1-6, with a weak D call TRBD1 (5 bases). CDR3 size: 15 residues. V dropped 1 base and J dropped 7 bases, with 11 bases sitting between them. Per germline, CDR1 MNHEY and CDR2 SMNVEV (reference sequence).

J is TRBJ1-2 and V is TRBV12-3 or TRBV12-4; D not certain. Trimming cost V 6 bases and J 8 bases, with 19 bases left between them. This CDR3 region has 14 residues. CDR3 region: CASRRAPGREGYTF. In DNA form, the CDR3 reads TGTGCCAGCAGACGAGCTCCGGGGAGGGAGGGCTACACCTTC.

The CDR3 coding sequence is TGTGCCACCAGCAGAGATTGGGGGACCTACGAGCAGTACTTC. Its translation: CATSRDWGTYEQYF. This chain uses TRBV15 with TRBJ2-7; D could derive from TRBD1 or TRBD2 (5 bases each). Germline V gene sequence: CDR1 LNHNV, CDR2 YYDKDF (reference sequence). V shed 0 bases and J shed 2 bases, with 8 bases lying between them. The CDR3 is 14 amino acids.

The CDR3 region has the DNA TGTGCCAGCACTCAAGATTTCCCAGGAAACACCATATATTTT. This codes for CASTQDFPGNTIYF. The chain has TRBV2 and TRBJ1-3; D is uncertain. Trimming removed 7 bases from V and 4 bases from J, with 14 bases in between. CDR1 and CDR2 (germline): SNHLY, FYNNEI. This CDR3 contains 14 residues.

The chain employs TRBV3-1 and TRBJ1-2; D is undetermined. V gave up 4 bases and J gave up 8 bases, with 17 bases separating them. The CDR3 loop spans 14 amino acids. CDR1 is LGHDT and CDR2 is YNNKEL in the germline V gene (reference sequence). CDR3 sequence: CASSPQAAMGGYTF. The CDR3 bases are TGTGCCAGCAGCCCTCAGGCCGCAATGGGGGGCTACACCTTC.

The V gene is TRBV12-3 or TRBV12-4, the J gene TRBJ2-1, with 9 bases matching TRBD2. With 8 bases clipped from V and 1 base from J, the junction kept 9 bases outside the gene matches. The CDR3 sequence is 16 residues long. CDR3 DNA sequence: TGTGCCAGCTTGACCTCTAGCGGGGCATCCTACAATGAGCAGTTCTTC. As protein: CASLTSSGASYNEQFF.

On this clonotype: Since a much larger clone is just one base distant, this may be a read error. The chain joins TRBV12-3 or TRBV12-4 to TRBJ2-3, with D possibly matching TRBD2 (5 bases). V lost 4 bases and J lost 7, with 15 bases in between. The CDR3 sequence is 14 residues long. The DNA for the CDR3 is TGTGCCAGCAGTTGGGAGTCAAATCCCTATACGCAGTATTTT. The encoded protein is CASSWESNPYTQYF.

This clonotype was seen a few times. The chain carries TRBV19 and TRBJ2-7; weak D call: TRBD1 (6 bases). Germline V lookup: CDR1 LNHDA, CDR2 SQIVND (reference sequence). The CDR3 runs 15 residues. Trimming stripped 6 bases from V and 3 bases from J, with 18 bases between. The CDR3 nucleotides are TGTGCCAGTAGCGAGACAGGAATTAGCCTCTACGAGCAGTACTTC. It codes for CASSETGISLYEQYF. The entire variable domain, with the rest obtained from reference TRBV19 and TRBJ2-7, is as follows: DGGITQSPKYLFRKEGQNVTLSCEQNLNHDAMYWYRQDPGQGLRLIYYSQIVNDFQKGDIAEGYSVSREKKESFPLTVTSAQKNPTAFYLCASSETGISLYEQYFGPGTRLTVT.

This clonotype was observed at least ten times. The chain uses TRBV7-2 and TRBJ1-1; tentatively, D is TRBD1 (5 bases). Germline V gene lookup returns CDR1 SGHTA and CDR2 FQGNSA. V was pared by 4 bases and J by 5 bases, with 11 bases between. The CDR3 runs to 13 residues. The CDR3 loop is CASSYDSWTEAFF. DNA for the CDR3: TGTGCCAGCAGCTACGACAGCTGGACTGAAGCTTTCTTT.

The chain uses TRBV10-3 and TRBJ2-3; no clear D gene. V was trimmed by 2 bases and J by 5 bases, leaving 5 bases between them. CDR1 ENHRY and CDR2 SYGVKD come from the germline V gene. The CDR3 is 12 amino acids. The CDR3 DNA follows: TGTGCCATCAGTGAGAGTGAAGATACGCAGTATTTT. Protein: CAISESEDTQYF.

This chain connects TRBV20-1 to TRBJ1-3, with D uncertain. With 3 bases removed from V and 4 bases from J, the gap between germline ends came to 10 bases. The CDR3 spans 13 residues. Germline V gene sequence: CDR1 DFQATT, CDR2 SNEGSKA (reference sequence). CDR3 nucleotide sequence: TGCAGTGCTAGGAAGCGCACGGGAAACACCATATATTTT. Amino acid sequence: CSARKRTGNTIYF.

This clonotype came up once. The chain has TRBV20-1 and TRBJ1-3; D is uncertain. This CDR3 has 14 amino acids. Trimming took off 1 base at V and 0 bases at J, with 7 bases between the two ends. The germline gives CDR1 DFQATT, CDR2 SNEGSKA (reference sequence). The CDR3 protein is CSARGLPSGNTIYF. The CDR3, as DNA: TGCAGTGCTAGAGGGCTACCCTCTGGAAACACCATATATTTT.